This T cell receptor (beta chain) is from a study of blood T cells in healthy people across ages. Total RNA extracted from each sample amounted to at least 6 micrograms. Overall study results and limits: With age, beta diversity per million T cells declined roughly linearly, significantly by 30 to 40. Across samples, TCR beta diversity tracked strongly with naive T cell percentage. Unknown CMV status may confound age-related changes in expanded clones.

This clonotype was seen a few times. Its target is not known. The V and J ends lost 0 bases and 8 bases respectively, with 17 bases between them. Germline V gene lookup returns CDR1 SGDLS and CDR2 YYNGEE. The CDR3 is 16 amino acids. Alongside a J-beta primer mix, a sample-barcoded 5' primer served in a second PCR lasting roughly 7 to 11 cycles. TCRdb ran MiXCR on the 5' RACE reads and lists one entry per CDR3 protein. The sample includes approximately 690,000 distinct CDR3 sequences, around 38% of them seen just once. This chain links TRBV9 with TRBJ2-2; D is undetermined. The source of this sequence is a man older than 75 in good health. What was sequenced was blood. Written as DNA, the CDR3 is TGTGCCAGCAGCGTAGATGCGCTGTCGTTGGGGGGGGAGCTGTTTTTT. Amino acids: CASSVDALSLGGELFF.